This T cell receptor (beta chain) was sequenced during a study of blood T cell repertoires in COVID-19 (TCRdb year 2020). Regarding the study in general: Samples covering the acute and convalescent phases of COVID-19 were provided by collaborators in the United States, Italy and Spain. Samples came from the ongoing ImmuneRACE study (first 160 participants) plus 1,254 subjects from 6 global collaborators. Nearly every sample came with metadata listing a de-identified subject ID, COVID-19 status, age in years and sex. Where available, HLA class I and class II types were taken from metadata supplied by the sample provider and were not determined by assay-based typing. The dataset comprised deeply sampled blood TCRbeta repertoires from subjects exposed to, actively infected with, or recovered from COVID-19. A freely available public database, intended as a resource for researchers studying the immune response to SARS-CoV-2, is where the repertoires were released. The material from the prospective study consisted of cDNA or gDNA derived from T cells, B-cell-depleted T cells, or PBMCs. What the research found in general, with its limitations: How much clinical and demographic metadata was included differed by source and by participant, and the metadata was provided uncurated.

As concerns this clone: The clone's antigen remains unknown. The input lacks base qualities; no much larger clone sits a single base away.

Taken from cysteine to phenylalanine, the CDR3 has 16 residues. Here the CDR3 DNA is all that survives: 48 bases in frame from base 1. From the germline V gene, CDR1 is KGHDR and CDR2 is SFDVKD. Clipping removes 2 bases from V and 4 bases from J, with 6 as the unmatched junction base count. One collaborating source in Seattle enrolled patients while the patients were actively infected and followed the patients over time throughout the course of disease. The collaborating institutions used their own protocols to collect whole blood in K2EDTA tubes. For TCRbeta analysis, collaborators shipped samples in one of three forms: frozen whole blood, isolated PBMCs, or DNA extracted from either of those sample types. TCRbeta CDR3 regions were amplified from genomic DNA using the immunoSEQ Assay, a bias-controlled multiplex PCR. Concerning the study's data processing: The number of nucleated cells in each sample was estimated by amplification of reference gene primers within the assay. To quantify the absolute abundance of each unique TCRbeta CDR3 rearrangement, sequence reads were collapsed and filtered. For each sample, productive Simpson clonality was calculated as the square root of Simpson's diversity index over productive rearrangements. Held by TCRdb, this immuneACCESS table contains in-frame sequences only and omits some clones. Under half of the omission traces to an unresolved V gene where checked; the cause of the rest is unknown. V and J calls and clone size are copied from that table; D and trimming were computed from the DNA. The sample contains roughly 170,000 clones, about 83% of them found a single time. Jointly, the top ten make up around 13% of the sample.

The chain employs TRBV24-1 and TRBJ2-1; TRBD2 matches 8 bases in the middle. This clonotype was sampled from a woman between 70 and 85 years old with COVID-19, enrolled during active disease. The specimen sequenced was peripheral blood. The nucleotides read TGTGCCACCAGTGATTGGGGTAGCGGGACTTACAATGAGCAGTTCTTC. The translation is CATSDWGSGTYNEQFF.